This T cell receptor beta chain stems from a study of OX40 agonist ivuxolimab in advanced cancers. About the study: Ivuxolimab is a fully human IgG2 antibody that activates OX40 (CD134). Prior anti-PD-1, anti-PD-L1 or anti-CTLA-4 therapy was allowed; roughly 40% had some. Regarding the study as a whole: In general, CD8+ T cells held more expanded clones than CD4+ did, on average.

Germline V gives CDR1 MDHEN, CDR2 SYDVKM. V gave up 3 bases and J gave up 4 bases, with 3 bases separating them. The length of the CDR3 is 12 residues. The sampling schedule covered blood at baseline, cycle 4 day 1, and cycle 7 day 1. About this clone: Its antigen is currently unknown.

Only in-frame clones appear in the TCRdb table, and some are missing; sequencing was by immunoSEQ multiplex PCR. Among tens of thousands of clones listed, around 94% were seen once. Material: CD4+ or CD8+ T cells sorted from blood, obtained in a trial of the OX40 agonist ivuxolimab. This clonotype originated in an adult with an advanced solid tumor such as melanoma, head and neck, liver or kidney cancer. The V call is TRBV28, the J call TRBJ1-4; unclear D gene. DNA for the CDR3: TGTGCCAGCAGTTTGAATAATGAAAAACTGTTTTTT. Amino acids: CASSLNNEKLFF. Full variable domain (outside the CDR3, taken from reference TRBV28 and TRBJ1-4): DVKVTQSSRYLVKRTGEKVFLECVQDMDHENMFWYRQDPGLGLRLIYFSYDVKMKEKGDIPEGYSVSREKKERFSLILESASTNQTSMYLCASSLNNEKLFFGSGTQLSVL.